The rows below give T cell receptor beta chains drawn from one sample of a study of cytomegalovirus exposure and HLA in healthy donors. Method: immunoSEQ multiplex PCR; TCRdb's copy keeps in-frame clones and lacks some. The repertoire holds 150,000 to 200,000 clones, roughly four fifths seen once, with roughly 2.1% in the top ten. The sample was PBMCs. All receptors come from a woman between 25 and 40 years old in good health and CMV-seropositive. Each CDR3 is given with its conserved first and last residue. A D gene is named only where the DNA matches it firmly. The listing skips clone size in some rows; elsewhere it reads once, few, many or a size class.

CDR3nt	CDR3aa	abundance	d_gene	v_gene	j_gene	len
TGCGCCAGCAGCTTACCGGGACACAGCACAGATACGCAGTATTTT	CASSLPGHSTDTQYF	.	.	TRBV5-1	TRBJ2-3	15
TGTGCCTGGAGAGGGACATATGGCTACACCTTC	CAWRGTYGYTF	.	.	TRBV30	TRBJ1-2	11
TGTGCCAGCAGCGGAAGGACAGACATGAACACTGAAGCTTTCTTT	CASSGRTDMNTEAFF	.	.	TRBV9	TRBJ1-1	15
TGTGCCAGCCGTCGCCTAGCGGGAGTCGCAGATACGCAGTATTTT	CASRRLAGVADTQYF	once	TRBD2	TRBV27	TRBJ2-3	15
TGCGCCAGCAGCTCAACCGGGACAGGCAACACCGGGGAGCTGTTTTTT	CASSSTGTGNTGELFF	.	TRBD1	TRBV5-1	TRBJ2-2	16
TGTGCCAGCAGTTTATTCTCGGGTGGCTCCTACGAGCAGTACTTC	CASSLFSGGSYEQYF	.	.	TRBV28	TRBJ2-7	15
TGTGCCAGCAGCCTCCTCGCGGGCGCGGTAACCCCCTCTGTTGGCTACACCTTC	CASSLLAGAVTPSVGYTF	once	.	TRBV27	TRBJ1-2	18
TGTGCCAGCAGTTTACCCTGGGACAGGGGGCTCGAGCAGTACTTC	CASSLPWDRGLEQYF	.	TRBD1	TRBV27	TRBJ2-7	15
TGTGCCAGCAGCCAATTGAGCGGGGGGGCCTTTACCGGTCGGGCAGATACGCAGTATTTT	CASSQLSGGAFTGRADTQYF	.	TRBD2	TRBV14	TRBJ2-3	20
TGTGCCAGTAGTCCCTCAGGACTAGCGGGGTTACAAGAGACCCAGTACTTC	CASSPSGLAGLQETQYF	few	TRBD2	TRBV19	TRBJ2-5	17
TGCGCCAGCAGCTTGTCGGGCTCTGGAAACACCATATATTTT	CASSLSGSGNTIYF	.	.	TRBV5-1	TRBJ1-3	14
TGTGCCAGCAGTGGCCTAGCGGGGGTCTCCTACGAGCAGTACTTC	CASSGLAGVSYEQYF	.	TRBD2	TRBV2	TRBJ2-7	15
TGTGCCAGCAGCCCGGGACTGGTACTTTCACCCCTCCACTTT	CASSPGLVLSPLHF	.	.	TRBV7-9	TRBJ1-6	14